This entry is about one TCR beta chain. The antigen remains undetermined. This entry is derived from a study of T cell clonotyping in hematopoietic cell transplantation. Findings and caveats of the study: No sorting was done, leaving CD4 and CD8 contributions mixed.

The data were produced by immunoSEQ multiplex PCR, yet TCRdb's version contains in-frame clones alone and is incomplete. Among about 7,200 clones listed, around 91% were seen once. Blood collection times were about day -28 and days 30, 100, 180 posttransplant. Trimming removed 4 bases at V and 3 bases at J, with 15 bases between. This CDR3 has 15 residues. CDR1 and CDR2 from the germline V gene are MNHEY and SVGAGI. This chain joins TRBV6-5 and TRBJ1-1; D not resolved. This receptor was obtained from a female patient in her 50s who had an allogeneic stem cell transplant from an unrelated donor, so the T cells may come from the graft donor. Some clones in this sample may be carry-over from other donors' samples. Sequenced here: PBMCs, sampled 30 days after allogeneic stem cell transplant. The CDR3 region is CASSSARGSYTEAFF. CDR3 nucleotides: TGTGCCAGCAGTTCTGCTCGAGGGTCCTACACTGAAGCTTTCTTT.